The entry below gives a single TCR beta chain sequence along with its context. Its specificity is not known. Patients aged 18 to 65 with hyperthyroidism were newly diagnosed, with duration under 2 months. Patients having uncontrolled infection, another autoimmune disease, pregnancy or lactation were not included. Clinical symptoms, serum thyroxine and TRAb, thyroid ultrasound and orbital computed tomography together formed the diagnostic basis. The data were obtained in a study of T cells in Graves' hyperthyroidism and ophthalmopathy. Deletions cut 4 bases from V and 10 bases from J, with 23 bases between. The CDR3 contains 16 residues. Germline V lookup: CDR1 MGHRA, CDR2 YSYEKL. The source material, RNA transcripts, was used to amplify TCR beta CDR3 regions. The HTBI primer set served for first-round RT-PCR of the TCR CDR3. Each CDR3 protein is one row after TCRdb ran MiXCR on the multiplex PCR reads. The sample has 500,000 to 750,000 distinct CDR3 sequences, approximately 15% seen once; the top ten hold roughly 6.6%.

Study-level points and caveats: The blood repertoire included most of the expanded thyroid clonotypes above 0.001.

The TCR sequence derives from a woman aged 30 to 39 with Graves' hyperthyroidism. The chain links TRBV4-1 to TRBJ1-5, with unresolved D. The sample comprised blood. The CDR3 loop is CASSPLAEGLGYPQHF. The CDR3 DNA reads TGCGCCAGCAGCCCCCTAGCAGAAGGTCTGGGGTATCCCCAGCATTTT.